These 2 T cell receptor beta chains came from one sample sequenced in a study of T cell responses to AZD1222 COVID-19 vaccine. The data were produced by immunoSEQ multiplex PCR, yet TCRdb's version contains in-frame clones alone and is incomplete. The table lists roughly 130,000 clones, roughly nine tenths of them singletons. The sample consisted of peripheral blood, taken on day 0 of AZD1222 vaccination. Source of these receptors: an adult in good health.

The chain links TRBV5-1 to TRBJ2-1; D possibly corresponds to TRBD1 (5 bases). Trimming removed 5 bases from V and 6 bases from J, with 12 bases in between. There are 13 residues in the CDR3. Germline CDR1 is SGHRS and CDR2 is YFSETQ. The CDR3 DNA sequence: TGCGCCAGCAGGCAGGGCTCAGGCAATGAGCAGTTCTTC. Its translation: CASRQGSGNEQFF.

The CDR3 coding sequence is TGTGCCAGCAGTAGTCCTCGACCGCCAGGCGAGACCCAGTACTTC. This translates into CASSSPRPPGETQYF. The chain carries TRBV25-1 and TRBJ2-5; the D is unclear. V was cut by 5 bases and J by 5 bases, with 18 bases left in between. This CDR3 region has 15 residues. In germline, CDR1 is MGHDK, CDR2 SYGVNS.